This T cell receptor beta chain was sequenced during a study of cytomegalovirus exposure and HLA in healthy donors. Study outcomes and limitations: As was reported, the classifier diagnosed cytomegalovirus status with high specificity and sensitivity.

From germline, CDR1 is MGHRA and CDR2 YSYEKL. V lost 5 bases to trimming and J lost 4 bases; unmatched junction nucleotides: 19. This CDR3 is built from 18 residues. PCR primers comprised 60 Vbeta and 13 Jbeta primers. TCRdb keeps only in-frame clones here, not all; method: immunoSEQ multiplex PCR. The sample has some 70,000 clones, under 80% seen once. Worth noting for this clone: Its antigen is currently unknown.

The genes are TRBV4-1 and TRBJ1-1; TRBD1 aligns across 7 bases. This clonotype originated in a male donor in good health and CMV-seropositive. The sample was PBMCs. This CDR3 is CASSVRLTRGQLATEAFF. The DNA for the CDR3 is TGCGCCAGCAGCGTTCGATTAACCAGGGGACAGCTAGCCACTGAAGCTTTCTTT.